This TCR beta chain was captured by sequencing in a study of cytomegalovirus exposure and HLA in healthy donors. Study-wide results and caveats: Excluded were some V segments that proved indistinguishable, including TRBV6-2 and TRBV6-3.

Comments on this clone: Its antigen is unknown.

From germline, CDR1 is SGHNT and CDR2 YENEEA. CDR3 length: 15 residues. V dropped 5 bases and J dropped 9; count of bases not matched to a gene: 6. The study ran its PCR with 60 Vbeta and 13 Jbeta primers. Sequencing was performed with immunoSEQ multiplex PCR; in TCRdb, only in-frame clones are kept and a portion is missing. The profile covers 150,000 to 200,000 clones, with around 69% appearing a single time and over 2.5% taken by the ten largest. This chain links TRBV11-3 with TRBJ2-4, with 14 bases matching TRBD2. Sequencing input: PBMCs. The origin of this receptor is a woman aged 30 to 39 in good health and CMV-seronegative. CDR3 region: CASSLTGTSGGIQYF. The CDR3 bases are TGTGCCAGCAGCCTAACCGGGACTAGCGGGGGCATTCAGTACTTC. Full variable domain (missing parts from reference TRBV11-3 and TRBJ2-4): EAGVVQSPRYKIIEKKQPVAFWCNPISGHNTLYWYLQNLGQGPELLIRYENEEAVDDSQLPKDRFSAERLKGVDSTLKIQPAELGDSAVYLCASSLTGTSGGIQYFGAGTRLSVL.